These T cell receptor beta chains were read from a single sample in a study of lymphopenia after photon versus proton radiotherapy. TCRdb keeps only in-frame clones here, not all; method: immunoSEQ multiplex PCR. The repertoire holds approximately 65,000 clones, with over 80% as singletons. The sequencing used peripheral blood, collected from a patient treated with proton-based radiotherapy. The receptors come from a man older than 75 with esophageal cancer. CDR3s include the opening cysteine and the closing phenylalanine or tryptophan. The D gene is left open where the match is weak. Clone size appears in some rows only: once, few, many, or a class for an expanded clone.

j_gene: TRBJ2-7
d_gene: -
v_gene: TRBV9
abundance: -
CDR3nt: TGTGCCAGCAGCGTAGGTGCAGGAACCTACGAGCAGTACTTC
CDR3aa: CASSVGAGTYEQYF

j_gene: TRBJ2-7
d_gene: -
v_gene: TRBV19
abundance: -
CDR3nt: TGTGCCAGTAGTATCGGTGGAATTACCTACGAGCAGTACTTC
CDR3aa: CASSIGGITYEQYF

j_gene: TRBJ2-1
d_gene: TRBD2
v_gene: TRBV7-3
abundance: -
CDR3nt: TGTGCCAGCAGCCCTAGCGGGGGGAGCTACAATGAGCAGTTCTTC
CDR3aa: CASSPSGGSYNEQFF

j_gene: TRBJ2-2
d_gene: TRBD2
v_gene: TRBV2
abundance: -
CDR3nt: TGTGCCAGCACCCCTACTAGCGGGCAAAACACCGGGGAGCTGTTTTTT
CDR3aa: CASTPTSGQNTGELFF

j_gene: TRBJ1-5
d_gene: -
v_gene: TRBV7-6
abundance: once
CDR3nt: TGTGCCAGCAGCCCCCTCCCGTCAGGATGGGCGAATCAGCCCCAGCATTTT
CDR3aa: CASSPLPSGWANQPQHF

j_gene: TRBJ1-3
d_gene: -
v_gene: TRBV6-6
abundance: -
CDR3nt: TGTGCCAGCGGGAGACTGAGCTCTGGAAACACCATATATTTT
CDR3aa: CASGRLSSGNTIYF

j_gene: TRBJ2-7
d_gene: TRBD2
v_gene: TRBV18
abundance: -
CDR3nt: TGTGCCAGCTCACCTTCCGGGACTAGCGGTATCGAGCAGTACTTC
CDR3aa: CASSPSGTSGIEQYF

j_gene: TRBJ1-2
d_gene: -
v_gene: TRBV7-2
abundance: -
CDR3nt: TGTGCCAGCAGCTTAGTTTGGTCAGCAGCTAACTATGGCTACACCTTC
CDR3aa: CASSLVWSAANYGYTF

j_gene: TRBJ1-1
d_gene: -
v_gene: TRBV29-1
abundance: -
CDR3nt: TGCAGCGCGGCCGCAGGGACGAACACTGAAGCTTTCTTT
CDR3aa: CSAAAGTNTEAFF

j_gene: TRBJ2-7
d_gene: -
v_gene: TRBV30
abundance: -
CDR3nt: TGTGCCAGCTCCCTAGCGAGAGGGTCCTACGAGCAGTACTTC
CDR3aa: CASSLARGSYEQYF

j_gene: TRBJ2-7
d_gene: -
v_gene: TRBV19
abundance: -
CDR3nt: TGTGCCAGTAGTATTGTAGGTACCTCCTACGAGCAGTACTTC
CDR3aa: CASSIVGTSYEQYF

j_gene: TRBJ2-2
d_gene: -
v_gene: TRBV7-3
abundance: -
CDR3nt: TGTGCCAGCAGCCCGGGGGACTTCCCGTTTTTCGGGGAGCTGTTTTTT
CDR3aa: CASSPGDFPFFGELFF

j_gene: TRBJ2-7
d_gene: TRBD1
v_gene: TRBV4-1
abundance: -
CDR3nt: TGCGCCAGCAGCCAAGGTTTTTACCGGGACAGTGTCTACGAGCAGTACTTC
CDR3aa: CASSQGFYRDSVYEQYF

j_gene: TRBJ2-5
d_gene: TRBD2
v_gene: TRBV7-2
abundance: -
CDR3nt: TGTGCCAGCAGCTTAGCGTTTAGCGGGAGGGCCGGGGAGACCCAGTACTTC
CDR3aa: CASSLAFSGRAGETQYF

j_gene: TRBJ1-1
d_gene: TRBD1
v_gene: TRBV6-5
abundance: few
CDR3nt: TGTGCCAGCAGTTACCTTGGGACAGGGGGGAACACTGAAGCTTTCTTT
CDR3aa: CASSYLGTGGNTEAFF

j_gene: TRBJ1-4
d_gene: -
v_gene: TRBV5-4
abundance: -
CDR3nt: TGTGCCAGCAGCTTGGCCAGAGATGAAAAACTGTTTTTT
CDR3aa: CASSLARDEKLFF

j_gene: TRBJ2-7
d_gene: -
v_gene: TRBV27
abundance: -
CDR3nt: TGTGCCAGAAACAGGTGGCAGTACGGGTACGAGCAGTACTTC
CDR3aa: CARNRWQYGYEQYF

j_gene: TRBJ1-6
d_gene: TRBD1
v_gene: TRBV5-1
abundance: -
CDR3nt: TGCGCCAGCAGCCCCGCCGGGACAGTGTATAATTCACCCCTCCACTTT
CDR3aa: CASSPAGTVYNSPLHF

j_gene: TRBJ1-1
d_gene: -
v_gene: TRBV5-1
abundance: -
CDR3nt: TGCGCCAGCAGCTTTGCAGGGAACACTGAAGCTTTCTTT
CDR3aa: CASSFAGNTEAFF

j_gene: TRBJ1-2
d_gene: TRBD1
v_gene: TRBV5-6
abundance: -
CDR3nt: TGTGCCAGCAGCCGCATCATGACAGGGGGGCGGGGCTACACCTTC
CDR3aa: CASSRIMTGGRGYTF

j_gene: TRBJ1-6
d_gene: -
v_gene: TRBV7-9
abundance: -
CDR3nt: TGTGCCAGCAGCGCAACAGGGTTGAATTCACCCCTCCACTTT
CDR3aa: CASSATGLNSPLHF

j_gene: TRBJ2-1
d_gene: TRBD2
v_gene: TRBV29-1
abundance: -
CDR3nt: TGCAGCGTTGAAGATCGGCTAGCGGGAGGGCCCAATGAGCAGTTCTTC
CDR3aa: CSVEDRLAGGPNEQFF

j_gene: TRBJ1-2
d_gene: -
v_gene: TRBV19
abundance: -
CDR3nt: TGTGCCAGTAGTCCCCGGACAGATGATGGCTACACCTTC
CDR3aa: CASSPRTDDGYTF

j_gene: TRBJ1-2
d_gene: -
v_gene: TRBV7-2
abundance: -
CDR3nt: TGTGCCAGCAGCTTGGCGAGGCTCTATGGCTACACCTTC
CDR3aa: CASSLARLYGYTF

j_gene: TRBJ2-7
d_gene: TRBD2
v_gene: TRBV6-1
abundance: few
CDR3nt: TGTGCCAGTGGACTAGCGGGCCCCTACGAGCAGTACTTC
CDR3aa: CASGLAGPYEQYF

j_gene: TRBJ2-1
d_gene: -
v_gene: TRBV27
abundance: -
CDR3nt: TGTGCCAGCAGTCTTCGACAGGATCCCTACAATGAGCAGTTCTTC
CDR3aa: CASSLRQDPYNEQFF

j_gene: TRBJ1-2
d_gene: -
v_gene: TRBV5-8
abundance: -
CDR3nt: TGTGCCAGCAGCTCCGTTGTGGGGAGGTATGGCTACACCTTT
CDR3aa: CASSSVVGRYGYTF

j_gene: TRBJ1-1
d_gene: -
v_gene: TRBV11-2
abundance: -
CDR3nt: TGTGCCAGCAGCTTAAGCGGACAGCTGAACACTGAAGCTTTCTTT
CDR3aa: CASSLSGQLNTEAFF

j_gene: TRBJ2-3
d_gene: -
v_gene: TRBV7-3
abundance: -
CDR3nt: TGTGCCAGCAGCTTTAAGTGGGCAGATACGCAGTATTTT
CDR3aa: CASSFKWADTQYF

j_gene: TRBJ2-2
d_gene: -
v_gene: TRBV5-4
abundance: -
CDR3nt: TGTGCCAGCAGCCATCTGGGACATAGCAAGGGGTCCACCGGGGAGCTGTTTTTT
CDR3aa: CASSHLGHSKGSTGELFF

j_gene: TRBJ2-3
d_gene: TRBD1
v_gene: TRBV5-6
abundance: -
CDR3nt: TGTGCCAGCAGCTCGTACAGGGGGGATACGCAGTATTTT
CDR3aa: CASSSYRGDTQYF

j_gene: TRBJ1-1
d_gene: TRBD1
v_gene: TRBV5-4
abundance: -
CDR3nt: TGTGCCAGCAGCTTGACAGGGGGCTTTGACACTGAAGCTTTCTTT
CDR3aa: CASSLTGGFDTEAFF

j_gene: TRBJ2-6
d_gene: TRBD1
v_gene: TRBV15
abundance: -
CDR3nt: TGTGCCACCAGCAGGGGGACAGGGGTTGGCTCTGGGGCCAACGTCCTGACTTTC
CDR3aa: CATSRGTGVGSGANVLTF

j_gene: TRBJ2-3
d_gene: TRBD2
v_gene: TRBV7-2
abundance: -
CDR3nt: TGTGCCAGCACTCGCCCTAGCGGGACCACAGATACGCAGTATTTT
CDR3aa: CASTRPSGTTDTQYF

j_gene: TRBJ1-6
d_gene: TRBD1
v_gene: TRBV4-2
abundance: -
CDR3nt: TGTGCCAGCAGCCCCCATGGGACAGGGGGGAGCTCCTATAATTCACCCCTCCACTTT
CDR3aa: CASSPHGTGGSSYNSPLHF

j_gene: TRBJ1-4
d_gene: -
v_gene: TRBV5-5
abundance: -
CDR3nt: TGTGCCAGCAGCTTTCAGGGGTTCGGGGAAAAACTGTTTTTT
CDR3aa: CASSFQGFGEKLFF

j_gene: TRBJ1-5
d_gene: TRBD1
v_gene: TRBV10-1
abundance: -
CDR3nt: TGCGCCAGCAGTGGACATGTACGCCGGGACAGGGGTTATAGCAATCAGCCCCAGCATTTT
CDR3aa: CASSGHVRRDRGYSNQPQHF

j_gene: TRBJ1-5
d_gene: -
v_gene: TRBV7-6
abundance: -
CDR3nt: TGTGCCAGCAGCCAGGACCGGGGGCCCCAGCATTTT
CDR3aa: CASSQDRGPQHF

j_gene: TRBJ2-3
d_gene: TRBD2
v_gene: TRBV7-2
abundance: -
CDR3nt: TGTGCCAGCAGCTTGGGACTAGCGGGAACAGATACGCAGTATTTT
CDR3aa: CASSLGLAGTDTQYF

j_gene: TRBJ2-1
d_gene: -
v_gene: TRBV9
abundance: few
CDR3nt: TGTGCCAGCAGCGCTTCGGGGATCTACAATGAGCAGTTCTTC
CDR3aa: CASSASGIYNEQFF

j_gene: TRBJ2-1
d_gene: -
v_gene: TRBV5-6
abundance: -
CDR3nt: TGTGCCAGCAGCTTGGCCGAGACTATCAATGAGCAGTTCTTC
CDR3aa: CASSLAETINEQFF

j_gene: TRBJ2-1
d_gene: -
v_gene: TRBV9
abundance: -
CDR3nt: TGTGCCAGCAGCGTAGGAAACGCGGGATATGAGCAGTTCTTC
CDR3aa: CASSVGNAGYEQFF

j_gene: TRBJ1-1
d_gene: -
v_gene: TRBV6-4
abundance: -
CDR3nt: TGTGCCAGCAGTGACGATAGGGGTGGTGTCGAACACTTT
CDR3aa: CASSDDRGGVEHF

j_gene: TRBJ1-2
d_gene: -
v_gene: TRBV19
abundance: few
CDR3nt: TGTGCCAGTAGTATTTCCGGCCACTATGGCTACACCTTC
CDR3aa: CASSISGHYGYTF

j_gene: TRBJ1-6
d_gene: -
v_gene: TRBV30
abundance: once
CDR3nt: TGTGCCTGGAGTCCGTTGTCTTCGAGCTCCTATAATTCACCCCTCCACTTT
CDR3aa: CAWSPLSSSSYNSPLHF

j_gene: TRBJ2-7
d_gene: -
v_gene: TRBV18
abundance: -
CDR3nt: TGTGCCAGCTCACCGCCCCCGGGCCCTGGGGCCGAGCAGTACTTC
CDR3aa: CASSPPPGPGAEQYF

j_gene: TRBJ1-5
d_gene: TRBD1
v_gene: TRBV30
abundance: few
CDR3nt: TGTGCCTGGAGTGGAGGAGGGGCACTGACAGGGAATCAGCCCCAGCATTTT
CDR3aa: CAWSGGGALTGNQPQHF

j_gene: TRBJ1-2
d_gene: TRBD1
v_gene: TRBV10-3
abundance: -
CDR3nt: TGTGCCATCAGTGACTTGGACAGGGACCCCTATGGCTACACCTTC
CDR3aa: CAISDLDRDPYGYTF

j_gene: TRBJ2-2
d_gene: -
v_gene: TRBV4-3
abundance: -
CDR3nt: TGCGCCAGCAGCCAAGCCCCTGACTTGTGGGAAGTCTGGGACACCGGGGAGCTGTTTTTT
CDR3aa: CASSQAPDLWEVWDTGELFF

j_gene: TRBJ1-2
d_gene: -
v_gene: TRBV6-5
abundance: -
CDR3nt: TGTGCCAGCAGTTACCCCCAAGGGGGCTACACCTTC
CDR3aa: CASSYPQGGYTF

j_gene: TRBJ2-2
d_gene: TRBD2
v_gene: TRBV7-9
abundance: few
CDR3nt: TGTGCCAGCAGCTCCACTCCCCTTAGCGGGAGCTACACCGGGGAGCTGTTTTTT
CDR3aa: CASSSTPLSGSYTGELFF

j_gene: TRBJ1-6
d_gene: -
v_gene: TRBV6-1
abundance: -
CDR3nt: TGTGCCAGCAGTGCAACAGGGACCGATAATTCACCCCTCCACTTT
CDR3aa: CASSATGTDNSPLHF

j_gene: TRBJ2-1
d_gene: TRBD2
v_gene: TRBV5-1
abundance: once
CDR3nt: TGCGCCAGCAGTTTACTAGCGGGAGGGATCTATGAGCAGTTCTTC
CDR3aa: CASSLLAGGIYEQFF

j_gene: TRBJ1-1
d_gene: -
v_gene: TRBV6-6
abundance: -
CDR3nt: TGTGCCAGCAGAAGGAGTGGTGGCACTGAAGCTTTCTTT
CDR3aa: CASRRSGGTEAFF

j_gene: TRBJ1-2
d_gene: -
v_gene: TRBV25-1
abundance: -
CDR3nt: TGTGCCAGCAGGAGATGGGATAACTATGGCTACACCTTC
CDR3aa: CASRRWDNYGYTF